The T cell receptor beta chain described here comes from a study of blood T cell repertoires in COVID-19. Study at large: Sites in the United States, Italy and Spain provided acute and convalescent COVID-19 samples. The analysed material was cDNA or gDNA that came from T cells, B-cell-depleted T cells, or PBMCs.

Produced via immunoSEQ multiplex PCR; TCRdb's table is partial and in-frame only. This sample has approximately 35,000 clones, with about 90% found just once. The specimen was peripheral blood. The receptor's source is a human donor in a cohort sampled during active COVID-19.

In DNA, the CDR3 is TGTGCCAGCTCACCACCCAGCGGACTAGCGGGCACAGATACGCAGTATTTT. It yields the protein CASSPPSGLAGTDTQYF. This chain joins TRBV18 and TRBJ2-3; 10 bases map to TRBD2. Looked up from germline, CDR1 is KGHSH and CDR2 is LQKENI. The CDR3 is made up of 17 amino acids. V shed 0 bases and J 1 base; nucleotides not matched to a gene: 4.